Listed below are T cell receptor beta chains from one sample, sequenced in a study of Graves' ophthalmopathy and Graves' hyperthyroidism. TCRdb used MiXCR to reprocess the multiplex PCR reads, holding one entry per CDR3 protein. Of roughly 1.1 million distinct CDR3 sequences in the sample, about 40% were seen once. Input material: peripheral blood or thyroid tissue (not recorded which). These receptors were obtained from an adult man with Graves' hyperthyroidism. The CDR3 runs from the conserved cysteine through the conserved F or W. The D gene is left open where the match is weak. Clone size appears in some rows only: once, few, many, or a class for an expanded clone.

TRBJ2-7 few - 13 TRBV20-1 TGCAGTGCTAGAGATACGCTAGACTACGAGCAGTACTTC CSARDTLDYEQYF
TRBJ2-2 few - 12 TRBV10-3 TGTGCCATCAGAACGGGGCCTGGGGAGCTGTTTTTT CAIRTGPGELFF
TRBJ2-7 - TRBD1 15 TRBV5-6 TGTGCCAGCAGCCGGACAGGCTCTCGCTCCTACGAGCAGTACTTC CASSRTGSRSYEQYF
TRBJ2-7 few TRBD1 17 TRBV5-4 TGTGCCAGCAGCTTACCCCTCCGGCCAGGGGGCATCGACGAGCAGTACTTC CASSLPLRPGGIDEQYF
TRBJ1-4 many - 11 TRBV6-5 TGTGCCAGCAGCGCTGCTGAAAAACTGTTTTTT CASSAAEKLFF
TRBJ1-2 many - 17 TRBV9 TGTGCCAGCAGCGCCCCTCTCGACAGTCGAACTAACTATGGCTACACCTTC CASSAPLDSRTNYGYTF
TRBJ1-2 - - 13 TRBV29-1 TGCAGCTTAGCGCAGAACGGAAACTATGGCTACACCTTC CSLAQNGNYGYTF
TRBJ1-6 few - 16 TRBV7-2 TGTGCCAGCAGCTTAGTAGGGGGGGCGCGAAATTCACCCCTCCACTTT CASSLVGGARNSPLHF
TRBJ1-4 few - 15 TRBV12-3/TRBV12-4 TGTGCCAGCAGTTTAGAAGCAGGGGTGGGAGAAAAACTGTTTTTT CASSLEAGVGEKLFF
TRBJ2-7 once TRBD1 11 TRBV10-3 TGTGCCATCGGGACAGGCGGGGAGCAGTACTTC CAIGTGGEQYF
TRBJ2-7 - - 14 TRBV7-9 TGTGCCAGCAGCCGTGGAGACGGGAGCCACGAGCAGTACTTC CASSRGDGSHEQYF
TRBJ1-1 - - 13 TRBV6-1 TGTGCCAGCGTCAGGGAGGGGAACACTGAAGCTTTCTTT CASVREGNTEAFF
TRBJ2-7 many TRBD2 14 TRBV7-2 TGTGCCAGCAGCCCTAGCGGGAGAGCCTACGAGCAGTACTTC CASSPSGRAYEQYF
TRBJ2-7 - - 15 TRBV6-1 TGTGCCAGCAGTGCATTACTAGTAAGCTCCTACGAGCAGTACTTC CASSALLVSSYEQYF
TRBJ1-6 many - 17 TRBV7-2 TGTGCCAGCAGCTCCTACTTACGGAGCTCCTATAATTCACCCCTCCACTTT CASSSYLRSSYNSPLHF
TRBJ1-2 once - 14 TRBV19 TGTGCCAGTAGTCCCACCTGGGGATCGGAGGGCTACGCCTTC CASSPTWGSEGYAF
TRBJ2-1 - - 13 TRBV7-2 TGTGCCAGCAGCGCTGGACAGTACAATGAGCAGTTCTTC CASSAGQYNEQFF
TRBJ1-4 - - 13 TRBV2 TGTGCCAGCAGTGAACGGCAGGATGAAAAACTGTTTTTT CASSERQDEKLFF
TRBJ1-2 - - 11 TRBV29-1 TGCAGCGTTCCAGGGCACTATGGCTACACCTTC CSVPGHYGYTF
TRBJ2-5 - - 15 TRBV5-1 TGCGCCAGCAGCCCGGGACAGCCGGGAGTGGAGACCCAGTACTTC CASSPGQPGVETQYF
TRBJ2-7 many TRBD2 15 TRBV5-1 TGCGCCAGCAGCTTGATTGCGGGGGGCCCGTACGAGCAGTACTTC CASSLIAGGPYEQYF
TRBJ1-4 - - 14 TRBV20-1 TGCAGTGCCATCTTCGGGGCAACTAATGAAAAACTGTTTTTT CSAIFGATNEKLFF
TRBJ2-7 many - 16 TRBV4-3 TGCGCCAGCAGCCAAGACCGAGCGGGACACCCATACGAGCAGTACTTC CASSQDRAGHPYEQYF
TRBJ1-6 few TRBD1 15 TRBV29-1 TGCAGCGTCCTCCGGGACAGGGCGAATAATTCACCCCTCCACTTT CSVLRDRANNSPLHF
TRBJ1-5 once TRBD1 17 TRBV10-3 TGTGCCATCAGTGCTAGAGATGGGAACAGGGGAGGACAGCCCCAGCATTTT CAISARDGNRGGQPQHF
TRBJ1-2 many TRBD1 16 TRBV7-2 TGTGCCAGCAGCACCTCTACTGGGACAGCGGGCGGTGGCTACACCTTC CASSTSTGTAGGGYTF
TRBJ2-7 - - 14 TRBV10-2 TGTGCCAGCGCCCGGTTAGGGTACTCCTACGAGCAGTACTTC CASARLGYSYEQYF
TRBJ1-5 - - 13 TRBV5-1 TGCGCCAGCAGCTTGGAGCCGGCTCAGCCCCAGCATTTT CASSLEPAQPQHF
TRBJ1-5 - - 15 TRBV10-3 TGTGCCATCAGCTCGTCGGGGGGCGAAAGACAGCCCCAGCATTTT CAISSSGGERQPQHF
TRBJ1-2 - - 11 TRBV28 TGTGTATCCTTGGGGTCCTATGGCTACACCTTC CVSLGSYGYTF
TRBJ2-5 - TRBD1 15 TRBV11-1 TGTGCCAGCAGTTCCCACAGGGGTAGGCAAGAGACCCAGTACTTC CASSSHRGRQETQYF
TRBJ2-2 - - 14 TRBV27 TGTGCCAGCAGTACCTCCCTTCTAGGCGGGGAGCTGTTTTTT CASSTSLLGGELFF
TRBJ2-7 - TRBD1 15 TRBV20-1 TGCAGTGCTACCACGGACAGGGGGAAAACCTACGAGCAGTACTTC CSATTDRGKTYEQYF
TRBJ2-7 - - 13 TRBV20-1 TGCAATGCCAGGATTTCCTACTCCTACGAGCAGTACTTC CNARISYSYEQYF
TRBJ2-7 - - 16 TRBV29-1 TGCAGCGTTGAAGACGGAACGGGGGCAGGAACTTACGAGCAGTACTTC CSVEDGTGAGTYEQYF
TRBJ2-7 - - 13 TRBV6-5 TGTGCCACCCGAGGGCTCCCAGGGAGCGAGCAGTACTTC CATRGLPGSEQYF
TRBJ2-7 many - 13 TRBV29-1 TGCAGCGTTGAAGATCGGGACGAGTACGAGCAGTACTTC CSVEDRDEYEQYF
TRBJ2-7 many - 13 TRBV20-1 TGCAGTGCTAGCATCGCTGCCTCCTACGAGCAGTACTTC CSASIAASYEQYF
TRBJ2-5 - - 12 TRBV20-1 TGCAGTGCTCTCAGCGGAAAAGAGACCCAGTACTTC CSALSGKETQYF
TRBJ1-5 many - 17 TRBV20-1 TGCAGTGCTAGACGCTCAATTGGGCCTGGTGAACATCAGCCCCAGCATTTT CSARRSIGPGEHQPQHF
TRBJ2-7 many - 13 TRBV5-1 TGCGCCAGCAGCTTGGGGCCGGGACGCGAGCAGTACTTC CASSLGPGREQYF
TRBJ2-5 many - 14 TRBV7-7 TGTGCCAGCAGCTTTCTAGGGAGCCAAGAGACCCAGTACTTC CASSFLGSQETQYF
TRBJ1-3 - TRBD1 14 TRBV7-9 TGTGCCAGCAGCCCCACCGGGACAGTGAACACCATATATTTT CASSPTGTVNTIYF
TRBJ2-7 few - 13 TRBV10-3 TGTGCCAGCAGTCCCTCCTGGACGGACGAGCAGTACTTC CASSPSWTDEQYF
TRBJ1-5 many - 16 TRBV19 TGTGCCAGTAGTATAGATACCGGGACTCTCAATCAGCCCCAGCATTTT CASSIDTGTLNQPQHF
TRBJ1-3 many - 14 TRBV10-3 TGTGCCATCAGTGCGGAGGTTTCTGGAAACACCATATATTTT CAISAEVSGNTIYF
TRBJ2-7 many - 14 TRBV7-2 TGTGCCAGCAGCTTAGCCCAGCAATCCTACGAGCAGTACTTC CASSLAQQSYEQYF
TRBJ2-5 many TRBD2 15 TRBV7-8 TGTGCCAGCAAATCAACTAGCGGAACTCAAGAGGCCCAGTACTTC CASKSTSGTQEAQYF
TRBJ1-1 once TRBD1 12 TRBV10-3 TGTGCCATCAGCGGACAGGGCTTTACGGTTTTCTTT CAISGQGFTVFF
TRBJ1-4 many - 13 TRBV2 TGTGCCAGCAGAGGCTCCTCTAATGAAAAACTGTTTTTT CASRGSSNEKLFF
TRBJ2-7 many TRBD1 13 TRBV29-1 TGCAGCGTTGCCCAGGGACAGAACTACGAGCAGTACTTC CSVAQGQNYEQYF
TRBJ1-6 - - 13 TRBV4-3 TGCGCCAGCGGTCCAACCTTAGAAACGCCCCTCCACTTT CASGPTLETPLHF
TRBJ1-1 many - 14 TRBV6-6 TGTGCCAGCAGTTACTCGCCTTCGAACACTGAAGCTTTCTTT CASSYSPSNTEAFF
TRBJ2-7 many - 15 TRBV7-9 TGTGCCAGCAGCTTAGAATGGGTCGAGACCTACGAGCAGTACTTC CASSLEWVETYEQYF
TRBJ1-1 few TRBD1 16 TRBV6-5 TGTGCCAGCAGTACGTGGACAGGAAATATGAACACTGAAGCTTTCTTT CASSTWTGNMNTEAFF